The 26 T cell receptor beta chains reported below all come from one sample, sequenced in a study of memory CD4+ T cells and cytomegalovirus serostatus. The data were produced by immunoSEQ multiplex PCR, yet TCRdb's version contains in-frame clones alone and is incomplete. Counted here are around 57,000 clones, around three quarters occurring once; the ten biggest clones make up almost 0.55%. The sort gate was single viable CD3+CD4+CD8-CD45RO+ cells for memory CD4+ T cells. What was sequenced was memory CD4+ T cells from blood. These receptor sequences come from an adult in good health and CMV-seronegative. Some clones in this sample may be carry-over from other donors' samples.

This chain connects TRBV6-1 to TRBJ2-3; TRBD2 agrees at 9 bases. The CDR3 is 14 residues long. Germline V lookup: CDR1 MNHNS, CDR2 SASEGT. J was trimmed by 6 bases and V by 7 bases; bases with no gene match: 8. This CDR3 is CASNRASGADTQYF. The CDR3 DNA is TGTGCCAGCAACCGGGCTAGCGGGGCGGATACGCAGTATTTT.

J is TRBJ2-2 and V is TRBV7-2; unclear D gene. V gave up 1 base and J gave up 1 base, with 10 bases separating them. Germline loops: CDR1 SGHTA, CDR2 FQGNSA. The CDR3 runs to 16 residues. In DNA form, the CDR3 reads TGTGCCAGCAGCTTAGTGGCGACGAAGAACACCGGGGAGCTGTTTTTT. Translated, it gives CASSLVATKNTGELFF.

CDR3 sequence reads: CASSLQGGNQPQHF. CDR3 sequence (DNA): TGTGCCAGCTCGCTTCAGGGAGGCAATCAGCCCCAGCATTTT. The rearrangement joins TRBV18 to TRBJ1-5; TRBD1 might be the D (5 bases). The V end was cut by 6 bases, the J end by 2 bases, with 11 bases between. The CDR3 extends over 14 amino acids. Germline V lookup: CDR1 KGHSH, CDR2 LQKENI.

CDR3 protein: CSVESDASTDTQYF. CDR3 coding DNA: TGCAGCGTTGAATCGGATGCTAGCACAGATACGCAGTATTTT. The V and J genes are TRBV29-1 and TRBJ2-3, with D unclear. This CDR3 comprises 14 residues. Germline values: CDR1 SQVTM, CDR2 ANQGSEA. Trimming stripped 2 bases from V and 0 bases from J, with 9 bases between.

The chain recombines TRBV7-2 with TRBJ1-2; 9 bases agree with TRBD1. The junction had 4 bases not matched to a gene; V was cut back by 3 bases and J by 5 bases. Germline loops: CDR1 SGHTA, CDR2 FQGNSA. This CDR3 spans 14 amino acids. This CDR3 reads CASSFSGTGYGYTF. The DNA for the CDR3 is TGTGCCAGCAGCTTTTCAGGGACAGGGTATGGCTACACCTTC.

The chain couples TRBV7-9 to TRBJ1-2; D call uncertain. The germline V gene encodes CDR1 SEHNR and CDR2 FQNEAQ (reference sequence). The CDR3 runs to 14 residues. The V gene lost 1 base and the J gene lost 5 bases, with 11 bases spanning the gap. CDR3 sequence reads: CASSLEISSYGYTF. The CDR3 bases are TGTGCCAGCAGCTTAGAAATATCGTCTTATGGCTACACCTTC. Full variable domain (outside the CDR3, taken from reference TRBV7-9 and TRBJ1-2): DTGVSQNPRHKITKRGQNVTFRCDPISEHNRLYWYRQTLGQGPEFLTYFQNEAQLEKSRLLSDRFSAERPKGSFSTLEIQRTEQGDSAMYLCASSLEISSYGYTFGSGTRLTVV.

The gene calls are TRBV10-3 and TRBJ1-2, with D possibly being TRBD1 (5 bases). Deletions cut 6 bases from V and 7 bases from J, with 15 bases between. CDR1 and CDR2 (germline): ENHRY, SYGVKD. CDR3 length equals 13 residues. The CDR3 sequence: CAIRIDSASGYTF. CDR3 bases: TGTGCCATCAGAATAGACAGCGCCTCTGGCTACACCTTC.

This clone was detected a few times. The CDR3 spells CSARNDEQFF. CDR3 coding DNA: TGCAGTGCTAGGAACGATGAGCAGTTCTTC. The rearrangement uses TRBV20-1 and TRBJ2-1; no firm D call. The CDR3 sequence is 10 residues long. V was cut by 3 bases and J by 8 bases, with 5 bases left in between. CDR1 and CDR2 (germline): DFQATT, SNEGSKA (reference sequence).

This chain connects TRBV6-1 to TRBJ2-3; D unclear. The CDR3 runs to 14 residues. CDR1 is MNHNS and CDR2 is SASEGT in the germline V gene. V dropped 3 bases and J dropped 0 bases, with 7 bases sitting between them. The DNA for the CDR3 is TGTGCCAGCAGTGACCAGTACAGCACAGATACGCAGTATTTT. Encoded protein: CASSDQYSTDTQYF.

The gene calls are TRBV6-1 and TRBJ1-1; D is unresolved. The CDR3 runs to 14 residues. CDR1 and CDR2 (germline): MNHNS, SASEGT. V shed 6 bases and J shed 4 bases, with 15 bases lying between them. In nucleotides, the CDR3 is TGTGCCAGCAGGAGAGCATCCCAGAGCACTGAAGCTTTCTTT. Protein sequence: CASRRASQSTEAFF.

This clone was recorded only once. The gene calls are TRBV2 and TRBJ1-5; D gene unclear. Trimming left V 7 bases short and J 6 bases short, with 10 bases between. CDR3 length: 12 residues. Germline CDR1 SNHLY, CDR2 FYNNEI. The CDR3 DNA reads as TGTGCCAGCACCGTTTATCCTCAGCCCCAGCATTTT. As protein: CASTVYPQPQHF.

Only one count was recorded for this clone. This chain joins TRBV7-2 and TRBJ2-2; D is possibly TRBD1 (6 bases). This CDR3 is built from 14 residues. V lost 5 bases, J lost 3 bases, and 10 bases lay in between. Germline assignment: CDR1 SGHTA and CDR2 FQGNSA. The CDR3 DNA is TGTGCCAGCAGCCCTCAGGGGTACACCGGGGAGCTGTTTTTT. The encoded protein is CASSPQGYTGELFF.

CDR3 protein: CASSHRWGELYEQYF. The CDR3 DNA is TGTGCCAGCAGCCACCGCTGGGGGGAGCTCTACGAGCAGTACTTC. The chain uses TRBV4-2 and TRBJ2-7, with D possibly matching TRBD2 (6 bases). V was shortened by 3 bases and J by 3 bases, with 15 bases between the two germline ends. This CDR3 is 15 amino acids long. The V gene's germline CDR1 is LGHNA and CDR2 YNFKEQ.

The V and J genes are TRBV27 and TRBJ2-7; D gene uncertain. The V end was cut by 4 bases, the J end by 3 bases, with 13 bases between. The CDR3 is 14 residues long. Germline CDR1 is MNHEY and CDR2 is SMNVEV (reference sequence). The CDR3: CASSSLDHYYEQYF. The CDR3 DNA sequence: TGTGCCAGCAGTTCGCTTGATCACTACTACGAGCAGTACTTC.

Details on this clone: The same CDR3 is also encoded by other DNA sequences in this sample. The chain carries TRBV28 and TRBJ2-1; D is uncertain. CDR1 MDHEN and CDR2 SYDVKM come from the germline V gene. The CDR3 length is 13 residues. V was clipped by 2 bases and J by 4 bases, with 6 bases between them. The CDR3 is CASSLDTYNEQFF. The CDR3 bases are TGTGCCAGCAGTTTAGACACTTACAATGAGCAGTTCTTC.

V is TRBV6-1 and J is TRBJ1-3, with 9 bases matching TRBD1. The CDR3 totals 14 residues. Germline-derived CDR1 and CDR2 are MNHNS and SASEGT. V trimming: 8 bases; J trimming: 4 bases; junction bases outside the gene matches: 6. CDR3 loop: CASEDRGTGNTIYF. The CDR3 DNA reads as TGTGCCAGCGAGGACAGGGGAACAGGAAACACCATATATTTT.

CDR3 amino acids: CASSLYSGTDTQYF. The CDR3 bases are TGTGCCAGCAGCTTATACAGTGGCACAGATACGCAGTATTTT. The genes are TRBV11-2 and TRBJ2-3, with D unclear. V shed 2 bases and J shed 1 base, with 7 bases lying between them. The CDR3 is 14 residues long. CDR1 and CDR2 (germline): SGHAT, FQNNGV.

The table lists this clone with a count of one. One end of the junction does not line up with germline, which may come from a read error. For the CDR3, the DNA is TGTGCCACCAGTACTCGGGACAGAGGTACCTACGAGCAGTACTTC. It encodes CATSTRDRGTYEQYF. This rearrangement joins TRBV6-1 to TRBJ2-7, with 7 nucleotides matching TRBD1. Germline loops: CDR1 MNHNS, CDR2 SASEGT. The CDR3 loop spans 15 amino acids.

The chain combines TRBV11-2 with TRBJ2-7, with D possibly TRBD2 on 8 matching bases. CDR1 is SGHAT and CDR2 is FQNNGV in the germline V gene. The CDR3 has 14 residues. V lost 6 bases and J lost 6, with 18 bases in between. The CDR3 coding sequence is TGTGCCAGCAGGAAACCGGGAGGGGGCGTCGAGCAGTACTTC. This sequence encodes CASRKPGGGVEQYF.

V usage is TRBV28 and J usage is TRBJ1-3; D may be TRBD1 (6 bases). V gave up 5 bases and J gave up 1 base, with 15 bases separating them. CDR1 and CDR2 from the germline V gene are MDHEN and SYDVKM. The CDR3 covers 16 residues. CDR3 sequence reads: CASSSFSGVSGNTIYF. For the CDR3, the DNA is TGTGCCAGCAGTAGTTTTTCAGGGGTTTCTGGAAACACCATATATTTT.

The J gene is TRBJ1-2, the V gene TRBV6-5; 8 bases line up with TRBD1. This CDR3 is 16 amino acids long. J lost 1 base, V lost 1 base, and 5 bases had no gene match. Germline V lookup: CDR1 MNHEY, CDR2 SVGAGI. The CDR3 bases are TGTGCCAGCAGTTACTACCAGGGGGCGATTAACTATGGCTACACCTTC. Translation gives CASSYYQGAINYGYTF.

The chain couples TRBV14 to TRBJ1-3; D gene unclear. Trimming removed 4 bases from V and 1 base from J, with 8 bases in between. CDR1 and CDR2 from the germline V gene are SGHDN and FVKESK. CDR3 length: 14 amino acids. In DNA form, the CDR3 reads TGTGCCAGCAGCCTCCTTCGGTCTGGAAACACCATATATTTT. This translates into CASSLLRSGNTIYF.

This clone was picked up a small number of times. The gene calls are TRBV9 and TRBJ2-4; TRBD2 matches at 7 bases. The CDR3 spans 18 residues. V was pared by 4 bases and J by 0 bases, with 13 bases of the junction left unmatched. CDR1 and CDR2 (germline): SGDLS, YYNGEE. CDR3: CASSPYSWGGIAKNIQYF. CDR3 DNA sequence: TGTGCCAGCAGCCCCTACAGCTGGGGAGGGATAGCCAAAAACATTCAGTACTTC.

This clone was seen a single time. This chain uses TRBV11-2 with TRBJ1-5; tentative D call: TRBD1 (5 bases). Per the germline V gene, CDR1 is SGHAT and CDR2 is FQNNGV. This CDR3 spans 15 amino acids. V was pared by 1 base and J by 5 bases, with 12 bases between. CDR3 loop: CASSLVAGGDQPQHF. In DNA form, the CDR3 reads TGTGCCAGCAGCTTAGTAGCGGGGGGGGATCAGCCCCAGCATTTT.

The chain joins TRBV10-3 to TRBJ1-6; TRBD1 agrees at 11 bases. V lost 4 bases and J lost 9; bases outside the gene matches: 11. In germline, CDR1 is ENHRY, CDR2 SYGVKD. The CDR3 loop spans 17 amino acids. The chain's CDR3 is CAISGTGGISLGSPLHF. In DNA, the CDR3 is TGTGCCATCAGTGGGACAGGGGGCATATCTCTAGGTTCACCCCTCCACTTT.

The chain joins TRBV18 to TRBJ2-7; D call uncertain. V gave up 3 bases and J gave up 3 bases, with 9 bases separating them. Germline V gene data show CDR1 as KGHSH and CDR2 as LQKENI. This CDR3 region has 13 residues. The DNA of the CDR3 is TGTGCCAGCTCACCGAAGGATTACTACGAGCAGTACTTC. This codes for CASSPKDYYEQYF. Variable domain in full (rest from reference TRBV18 and TRBJ2-7): NAGVMQNPRHLVRRRGQEARLRCSPMKGHSHVYWYRQLPEEGLKFMVYLQKENIIDESGMPKERFSAEFPKEGPSILRIQQVVRGDSAAYFCASSPKDYYEQYFGPGTRLTVT.